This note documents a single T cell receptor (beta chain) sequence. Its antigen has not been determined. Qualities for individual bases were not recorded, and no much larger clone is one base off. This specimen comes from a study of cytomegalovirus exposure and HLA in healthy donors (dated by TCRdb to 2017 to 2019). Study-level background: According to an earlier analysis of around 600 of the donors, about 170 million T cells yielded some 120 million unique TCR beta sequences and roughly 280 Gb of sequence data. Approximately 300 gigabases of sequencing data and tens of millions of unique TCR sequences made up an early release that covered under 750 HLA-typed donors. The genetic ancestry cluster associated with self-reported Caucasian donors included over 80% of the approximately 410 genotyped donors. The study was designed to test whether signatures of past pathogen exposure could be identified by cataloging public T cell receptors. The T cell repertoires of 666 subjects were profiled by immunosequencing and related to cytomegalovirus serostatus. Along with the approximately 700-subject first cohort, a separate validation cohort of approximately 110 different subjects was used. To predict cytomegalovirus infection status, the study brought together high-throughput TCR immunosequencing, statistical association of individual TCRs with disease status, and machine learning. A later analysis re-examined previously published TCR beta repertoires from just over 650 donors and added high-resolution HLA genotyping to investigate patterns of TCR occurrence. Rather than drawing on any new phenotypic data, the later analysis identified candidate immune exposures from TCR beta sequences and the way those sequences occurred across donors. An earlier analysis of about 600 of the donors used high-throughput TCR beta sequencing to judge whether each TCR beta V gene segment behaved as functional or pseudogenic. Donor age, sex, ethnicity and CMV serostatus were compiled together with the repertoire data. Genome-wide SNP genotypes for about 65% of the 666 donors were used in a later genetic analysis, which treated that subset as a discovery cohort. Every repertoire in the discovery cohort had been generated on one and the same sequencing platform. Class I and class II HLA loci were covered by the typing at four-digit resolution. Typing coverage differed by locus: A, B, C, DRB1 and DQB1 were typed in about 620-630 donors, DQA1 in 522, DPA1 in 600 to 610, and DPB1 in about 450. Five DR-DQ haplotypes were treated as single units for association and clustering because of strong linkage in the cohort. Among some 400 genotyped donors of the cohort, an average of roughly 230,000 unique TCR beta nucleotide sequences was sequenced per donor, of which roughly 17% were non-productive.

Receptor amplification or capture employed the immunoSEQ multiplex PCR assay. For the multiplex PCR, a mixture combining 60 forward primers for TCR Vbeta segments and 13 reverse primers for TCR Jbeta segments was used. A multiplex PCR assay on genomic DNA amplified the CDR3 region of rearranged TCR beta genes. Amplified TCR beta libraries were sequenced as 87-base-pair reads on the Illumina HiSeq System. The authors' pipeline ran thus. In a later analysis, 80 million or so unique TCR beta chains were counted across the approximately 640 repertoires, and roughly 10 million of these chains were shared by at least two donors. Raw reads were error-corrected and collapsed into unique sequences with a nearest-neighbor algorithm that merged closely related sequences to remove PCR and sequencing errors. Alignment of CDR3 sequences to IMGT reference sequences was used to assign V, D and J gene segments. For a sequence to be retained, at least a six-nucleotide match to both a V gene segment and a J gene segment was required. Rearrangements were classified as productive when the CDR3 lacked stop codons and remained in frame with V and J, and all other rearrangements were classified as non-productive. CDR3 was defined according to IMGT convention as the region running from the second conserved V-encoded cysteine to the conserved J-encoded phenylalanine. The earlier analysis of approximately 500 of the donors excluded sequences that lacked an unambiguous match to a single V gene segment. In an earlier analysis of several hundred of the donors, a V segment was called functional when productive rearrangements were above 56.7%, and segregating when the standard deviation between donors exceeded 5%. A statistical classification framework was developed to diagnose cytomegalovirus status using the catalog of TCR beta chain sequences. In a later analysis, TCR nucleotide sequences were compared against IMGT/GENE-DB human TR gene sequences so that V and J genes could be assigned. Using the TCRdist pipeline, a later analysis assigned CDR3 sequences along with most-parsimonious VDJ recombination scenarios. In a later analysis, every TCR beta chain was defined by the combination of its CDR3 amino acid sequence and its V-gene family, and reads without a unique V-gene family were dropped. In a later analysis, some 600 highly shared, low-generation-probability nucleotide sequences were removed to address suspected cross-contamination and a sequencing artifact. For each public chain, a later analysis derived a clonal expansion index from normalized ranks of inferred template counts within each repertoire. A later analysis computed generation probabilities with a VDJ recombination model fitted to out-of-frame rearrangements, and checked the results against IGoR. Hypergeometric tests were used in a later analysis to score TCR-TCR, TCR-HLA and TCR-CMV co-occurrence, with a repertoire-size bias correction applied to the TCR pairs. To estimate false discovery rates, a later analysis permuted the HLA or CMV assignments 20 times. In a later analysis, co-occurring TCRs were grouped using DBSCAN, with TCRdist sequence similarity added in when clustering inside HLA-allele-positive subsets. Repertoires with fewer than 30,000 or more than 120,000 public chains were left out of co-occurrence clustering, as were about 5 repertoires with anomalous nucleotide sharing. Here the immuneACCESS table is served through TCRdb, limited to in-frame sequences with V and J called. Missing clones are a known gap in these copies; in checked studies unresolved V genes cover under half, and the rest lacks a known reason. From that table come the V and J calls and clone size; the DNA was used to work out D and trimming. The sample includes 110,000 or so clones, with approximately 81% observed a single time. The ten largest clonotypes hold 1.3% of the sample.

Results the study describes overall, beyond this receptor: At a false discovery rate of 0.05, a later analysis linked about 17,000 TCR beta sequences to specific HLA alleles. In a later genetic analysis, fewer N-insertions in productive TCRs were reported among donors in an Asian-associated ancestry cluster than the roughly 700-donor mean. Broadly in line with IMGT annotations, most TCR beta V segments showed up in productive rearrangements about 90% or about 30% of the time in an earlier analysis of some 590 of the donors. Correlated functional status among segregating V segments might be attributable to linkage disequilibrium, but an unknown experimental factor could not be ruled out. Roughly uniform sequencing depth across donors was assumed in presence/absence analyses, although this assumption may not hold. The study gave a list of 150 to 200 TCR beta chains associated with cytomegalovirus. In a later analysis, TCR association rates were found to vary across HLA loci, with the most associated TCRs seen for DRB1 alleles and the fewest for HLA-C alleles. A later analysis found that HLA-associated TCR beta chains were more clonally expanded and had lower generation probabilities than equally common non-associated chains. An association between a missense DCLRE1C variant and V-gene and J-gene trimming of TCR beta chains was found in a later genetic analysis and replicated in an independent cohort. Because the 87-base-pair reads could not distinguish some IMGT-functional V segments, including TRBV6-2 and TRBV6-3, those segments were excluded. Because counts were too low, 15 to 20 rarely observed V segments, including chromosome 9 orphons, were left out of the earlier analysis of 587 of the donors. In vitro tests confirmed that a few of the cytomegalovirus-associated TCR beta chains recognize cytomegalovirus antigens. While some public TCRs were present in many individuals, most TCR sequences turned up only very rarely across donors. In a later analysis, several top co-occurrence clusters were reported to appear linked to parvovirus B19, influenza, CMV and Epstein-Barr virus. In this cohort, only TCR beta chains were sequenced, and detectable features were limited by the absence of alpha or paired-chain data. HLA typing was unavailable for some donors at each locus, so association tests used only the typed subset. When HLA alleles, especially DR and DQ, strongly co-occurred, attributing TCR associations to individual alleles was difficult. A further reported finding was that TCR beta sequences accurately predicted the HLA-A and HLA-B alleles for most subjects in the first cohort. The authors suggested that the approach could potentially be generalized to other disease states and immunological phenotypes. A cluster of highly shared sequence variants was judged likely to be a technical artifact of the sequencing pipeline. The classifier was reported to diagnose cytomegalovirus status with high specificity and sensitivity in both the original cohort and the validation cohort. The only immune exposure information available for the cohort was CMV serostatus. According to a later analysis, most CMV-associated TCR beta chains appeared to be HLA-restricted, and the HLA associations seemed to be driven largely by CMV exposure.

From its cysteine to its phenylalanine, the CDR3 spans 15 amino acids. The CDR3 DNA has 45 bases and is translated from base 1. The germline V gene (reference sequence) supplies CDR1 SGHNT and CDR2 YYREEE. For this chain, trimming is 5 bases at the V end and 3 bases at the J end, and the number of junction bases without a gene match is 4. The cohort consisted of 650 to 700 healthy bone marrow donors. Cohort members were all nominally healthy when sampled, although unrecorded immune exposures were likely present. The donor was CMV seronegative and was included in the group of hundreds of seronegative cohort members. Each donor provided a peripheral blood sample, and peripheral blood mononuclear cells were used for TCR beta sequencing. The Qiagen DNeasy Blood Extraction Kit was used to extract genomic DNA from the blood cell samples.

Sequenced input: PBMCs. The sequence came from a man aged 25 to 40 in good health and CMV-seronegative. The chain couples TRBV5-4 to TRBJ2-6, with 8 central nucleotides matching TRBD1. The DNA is TGTGCCAGCAGAATACAGGGGGGTGGGGCCAACGTCCTGACTTTC. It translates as CASRIQGGGANVLTF.